Following are 20 T cell receptor beta chains from one sample sequenced in a study of T cell responses to AZD1222 COVID-19 vaccine. Profiling relied on immunoSEQ multiplex PCR, and the TCRdb table lists in-frame clones only, not all of them. Among 250,000 to 300,000 clones listed, 90% to 95% were seen once. The sequences come from peripheral blood, collected 28 days after the second AZD1222 dose. The receptors derive from an adult who received the AZD1222 COVID-19 vaccine.

The V gene is TRBV18, the J gene TRBJ1-3, with TRBD1 matching 9 bases. J gave up 4 bases and V 6 bases, and 7 bases lay outside the gene matches. This CDR3 spans 15 amino acids. The germline V gene has CDR1 KGHSH and CDR2 LQKENI. Here the CDR3 reads CASSGQGKAGNTIYF. The CDR3 coding sequence is TGTGCCAGCTCGGGACAGGGCAAGGCCGGAAACACCATATATTTT.

The chain combines TRBV7-2 with TRBJ1-1, with a tentative D call TRBD1 (6 bases). The CDR3 has 14 residues. Trimming took 5 bases from V and 11 from J, leaving 21 bases between them. CDR1 is SGHTA, CDR2 FQGNSA, per germline. The CDR3 bases are TGTGCCAGCAGCCCCCCCCGCCGGGGGCCTAGGGCTTTCTTT. Encoded protein: CASSPPRRGPRAFF.

The chain links TRBV29-1 to TRBJ2-7, with TRBD2 identical over 12 bases. The CDR3 extends over 14 amino acids. V dropped 3 bases and J dropped 4; count of bases not matched to a gene: 4. Germline lookup yields CDR1 SQVTM and CDR2 ANQGSEA. The CDR3 nucleotides read TGCAGCGTTGATGGCCTAGCGGGAGGGTACGAGCAGTACTTC. Translating gives CSVDGLAGGYEQYF.

The chain employs TRBV24-1 and TRBJ1-1, with unresolved D. The ends were cut back, 2 bases at V and 3 bases at J, with 24 bases in the middle. The CDR3 loop spans 19 amino acids. Germline CDR1 and CDR2: KGHDR and SFDVKD. This CDR3 reads CATSDYERVAEGVDTEAFF. The CDR3 nucleotides read TGTGCCACCAGTGATTATGAGAGGGTAGCGGAGGGCGTAGACACTGAAGCTTTCTTT.

CDR3 sequence: CASSLGQGQTNEKLFF. The CDR3 DNA is TGTGCCAGCAGCTTAGGCCAGGGACAGACTAATGAAAAACTGTTTTTT. This sequence joins TRBV7-9 and TRBJ1-4; TRBD1 agrees at 7 bases. Germline CDR1 SEHNR, CDR2 FQNEAQ (reference sequence). The ends lost 1 base at V and 2 bases at J; junction bases unmatched: 4. CDR3 size: 16 residues.

The chain has TRBV25-1 and TRBJ1-4; 7 bases align to TRBD1. CDR3 length: 16 residues. The germline CDR1 and CDR2 sequences are MGHDK and SYGVNS. V lost 2 bases to trimming and J lost 5 bases; unmatched junction nucleotides: 8. The CDR3 coding sequence is TGTGCCAGCAGTGAAGATGGGACAGTTAGAAATGAAAAACTGTTTTTT. Its protein product is CASSEDGTVRNEKLFF.

This rearrangement joins TRBV5-1 to TRBJ2-7; D perhaps matches TRBD1 (6 bases). CDR3 size: 19 residues. CDR1 is SGHRS, CDR2 YFSETQ, per germline. V lost 5 bases and J lost 7, with 34 bases in between. The DNA of the CDR3 is TGCGCCAGCAGACTTAGCCCGATCAATCCCGGGACAAACCTCCGTGAGCAGTACTTC. Encoded protein: CASRLSPINPGTNLREQYF.

This clone occurred many times. The chain joins TRBV7-8 to TRBJ2-1; 9 bases agree with TRBD2. CDR1 is SGHVS and CDR2 is FQNEAQ in the germline V gene. The CDR3 loop spans 15 amino acids. J gave up 7 bases and V 5 bases, and 9 bases lay outside the gene matches. As DNA, the CDR3 is TGTGCCAGCAGCCTCCGGCGGGGGGGCCGGAATGAGCAGTTCTTC. Amino acid sequence: CASSLRRGGRNEQFF.

This chain joins TRBV5-1 and TRBJ2-3, with D possibly being TRBD1 (6 bases). The CDR3 extends over 13 amino acids. The V end was cut by 6 bases, the J end by 5 bases, with 13 bases between. Germline loops: CDR1 SGHRS, CDR2 YFSETQ. For the CDR3, the DNA is TGCGCCAGCACCACACCAGGGGTAGATACGCAGTATTTT. Protein product: CASTTPGVDTQYF.

This sequence joins TRBV7-2 and TRBJ1-4; D remains unclear. Looked up from germline, CDR1 is SGHTA and CDR2 is FQGNSA. The length of the CDR3 is 13 residues. V was trimmed by 6 bases and J by 8 bases, leaving 13 bases between them. The CDR3 nucleotides are TGTGCCAGCAGTCTTTCCACGGGGGAAAAACTGTTTTTT. Translation: CASSLSTGEKLFF. Full variable domain (rest looked up from reference TRBV7-2 and TRBJ1-4): GAGVSQSPSNKVTEKGKDVELRCDPISGHTALYWYRQSLGQGLEFLIYFQGNSAPDKSGLPSDRFSAERTGGSVSTLTIQRTQQEDSAVYLCASSLSTGEKLFFGSGTQLSVL.

The chain uses TRBV4-3 and TRBJ1-4; D remains unclear. The CDR3 has 14 amino acids. V lost 4 bases to trimming and J lost 8 bases, with 14 bases between them. Looked up from germline, CDR1 is LGHNA and CDR2 is YSLEER. The CDR3 DNA reads TGCGCCAGCAGCCCCGGCCGGACCTCGGAAAAACTGTTTTTT. Protein: CASSPGRTSEKLFF.

This clone has only one observation. The rearrangement links TRBV2 to TRBJ2-2; TRBD2 is a possible D gene (6 bases). The CDR3 length is 16 residues. The V end was cut by 6 bases, the J end by 5 bases, with 19 bases between. CDR1 is SNHLY, CDR2 FYNNEI, per germline. Written as DNA, the CDR3 is TGTGCCAGCAGAGCCGGACGGGAGAGTGGTACCGGGGAGCTGTTTTTT. Residues: CASRAGRESGTGELFF.

This clone was recorded only once. V gene TRBV3-1 (or the pseudogene TRBV3-2) combines with J gene TRBJ2-1, with TRBD2 identical over 7 bases. With V trimmed by 4 bases and J by 4 bases, 7 bases remained unmatched. The CDR3 has 15 residues. The germline V gene has CDR1 LGHDT and CDR2 YNNKEL (reference sequence). The CDR3 DNA is TGTGCCAGCAGCCCCTTGGCGGGGGTATACAATGAGCAGTTCTTC. Translating it yields CASSPLAGVYNEQFF.

V gene TRBV27 combines with J gene TRBJ1-4, with 10 bases that match TRBD1. J gave up 9 bases and V 2 bases, and 6 bases lay outside the gene matches. CDR3 length: 15 amino acids. Germline V gives CDR1 MNHEY, CDR2 SMNVEV (reference sequence). The CDR3 loop reads CASSLRTGGSKKLFF. DNA for the CDR3: TGTGCCAGCAGTTTAAGGACAGGGGGATCGAAAAAACTGTTTTTT.

The gene calls are TRBV5-1 and TRBJ2-2; D gene uncertain. Trimming removed 0 bases from V and 2 bases from J, with 8 bases in between. The CDR3 runs to 15 residues. CDR1 SGHRS and CDR2 YFSETQ come from the germline V gene. CDR3 region: CASSLAKGNTGELFF. The CDR3 DNA is TGCGCCAGCAGCTTGGCCAAGGGAAACACCGGGGAGCTGTTTTTT. Combining the CDR3 with reference TRBV5-1 and TRBJ2-2 gives the whole variable domain KAGVTQTPRYLIKTRGQQVTLSCSPISGHRSVSWYQQTPGQGLQFLFEYFSETQRNKGNFPGRFSGRQFSNSRSEMNVSTLELGDSALYLCASSLAKGNTGELFFGEGSRLTVL.

The gene calls are TRBV2 and TRBJ1-1; weak D call: TRBD1 (5 bases). V was shortened by 4 bases and J by 8 bases, with 17 bases between the two germline ends. Germline V gives CDR1 SNHLY, CDR2 FYNNEI. This CDR3 region has 14 residues. CDR3 DNA: TGTGCCAGCAGTGTGAGCCAGGGAGGGACCGAAGCTTTCTTT. Its translation: CASSVSQGGTEAFF. Variable domain in full (rest from reference TRBV2 and TRBJ1-1): EPEVTQTPSHQVTQMGQEVILRCVPISNHLYFYWYRQILGQKVEFLVSFYNNEISEKSEIFDDQFSVERPDGSNFTLKIRSTKLEDSAMYFCASSVSQGGTEAFFGQGTRLTVV.

This chain links TRBV28 with TRBJ2-1; D remains unclear. Looked up from germline, CDR1 is MDHEN and CDR2 is SYDVKM. This CDR3 region has 12 residues. V lost 6 bases to trimming and J lost 13 bases, with 16 bases between them. CDR3 sequence reads: CASSSGWARQFF. CDR3 nucleotide sequence: TGTGCCAGCAGCTCAGGATGGGCACGACAGTTCTTC.

This chain joins TRBV28 and TRBJ1-5; 7 positions agree with TRBD1. Losses at the gene ends were 2 bases for V and 4 bases for J; bases not matched to a gene: 5. The CDR3 totals 15 residues. The germline gives CDR1 MDHEN, CDR2 SYDVKM. This CDR3 reads CASSLLQGRNQPQHF. CDR3 coding DNA: TGTGCCAGCAGTTTACTACAGGGGAGGAATCAGCCCCAGCATTTT.

The rearrangement uses TRBV24-1 and TRBJ2-7; TRBD1 matches 8 bases. Germline CDR1 KGHDR, CDR2 SFDVKD. The V segment lost 3 bases and the J segment 6 bases; nucleotides outside the gene matches: 6. The CDR3 loop spans 14 amino acids. The CDR3 loop reads CATSDPRRGREQYF. The CDR3 DNA reads as TGTGCCACCAGTGATCCCCGCAGGGGGCGCGAGCAGTACTTC.

This chain links TRBV25-1 with TRBJ1-6, with TRBD1 as a possible D gene (5 bases). Trimming removed 4 bases at V and 7 bases at J, with 11 bases between. The CDR3 has 14 residues. Germline-derived CDR1 and CDR2 are MGHDK and SYGVNS. This CDR3 reads CASSAGTSNSPLHF. CDR3 sequence (DNA): TGTGCCAGCAGTGCCGGGACGTCAAATTCACCCCTCCACTTT.